A single TCR beta chain is shown here with its context. This sample was taken from a study of blood T cell repertoires in COVID-19. Per germline, CDR1 SGDLS and CDR2 YYNGEE. With V trimmed by 4 bases and J by 2 bases, 6 bases remained unmatched. This CDR3 region has 14 residues. Profiled with immunoSEQ multiplex PCR; TCRdb holds only in-frame clones, not every one. This sample has roughly 100,000 clones, with approximately 91% found just once. This rearrangement joins TRBV9 to TRBJ2-7; 7 bases line up with TRBD1. Sequenced input: peripheral blood. The receptor was derived from an older woman with acute or convalescent COVID-19. Here the CDR3 DNA reads TGTGCCAGCAGCAAAGGGGACAGAACCTACGAGCAGTACTTC. This codes for CASSKGDRTYEQYF.